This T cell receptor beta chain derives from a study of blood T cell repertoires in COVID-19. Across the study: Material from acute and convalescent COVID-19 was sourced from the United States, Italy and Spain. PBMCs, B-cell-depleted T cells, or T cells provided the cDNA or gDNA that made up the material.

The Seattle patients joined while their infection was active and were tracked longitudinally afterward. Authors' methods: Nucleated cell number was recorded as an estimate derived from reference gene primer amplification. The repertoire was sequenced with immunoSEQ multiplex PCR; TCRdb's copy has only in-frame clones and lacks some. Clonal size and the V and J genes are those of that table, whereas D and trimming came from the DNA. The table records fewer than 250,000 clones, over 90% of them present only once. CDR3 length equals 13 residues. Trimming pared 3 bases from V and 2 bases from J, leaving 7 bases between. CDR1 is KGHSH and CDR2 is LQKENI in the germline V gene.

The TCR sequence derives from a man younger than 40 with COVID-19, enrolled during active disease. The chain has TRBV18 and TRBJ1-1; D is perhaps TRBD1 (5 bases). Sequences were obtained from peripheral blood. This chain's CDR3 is CASSPGLNTEAFF. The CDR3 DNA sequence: TGTGCCAGCTCACCGGGACTCAACACTGAAGCTTTCTTT.